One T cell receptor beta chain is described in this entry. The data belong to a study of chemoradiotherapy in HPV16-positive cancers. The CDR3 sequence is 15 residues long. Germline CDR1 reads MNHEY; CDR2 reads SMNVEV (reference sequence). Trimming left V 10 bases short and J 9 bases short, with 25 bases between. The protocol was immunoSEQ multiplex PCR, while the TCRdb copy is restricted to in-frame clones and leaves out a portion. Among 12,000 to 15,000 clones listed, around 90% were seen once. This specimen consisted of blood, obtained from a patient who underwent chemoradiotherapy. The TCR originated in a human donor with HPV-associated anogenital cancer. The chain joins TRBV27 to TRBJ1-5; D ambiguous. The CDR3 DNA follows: TGTGCCACCAGGCTCTCACTTGTGGGAACGGGGCCCCAGCATTTT. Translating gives CATRLSLVGTGPQHF.